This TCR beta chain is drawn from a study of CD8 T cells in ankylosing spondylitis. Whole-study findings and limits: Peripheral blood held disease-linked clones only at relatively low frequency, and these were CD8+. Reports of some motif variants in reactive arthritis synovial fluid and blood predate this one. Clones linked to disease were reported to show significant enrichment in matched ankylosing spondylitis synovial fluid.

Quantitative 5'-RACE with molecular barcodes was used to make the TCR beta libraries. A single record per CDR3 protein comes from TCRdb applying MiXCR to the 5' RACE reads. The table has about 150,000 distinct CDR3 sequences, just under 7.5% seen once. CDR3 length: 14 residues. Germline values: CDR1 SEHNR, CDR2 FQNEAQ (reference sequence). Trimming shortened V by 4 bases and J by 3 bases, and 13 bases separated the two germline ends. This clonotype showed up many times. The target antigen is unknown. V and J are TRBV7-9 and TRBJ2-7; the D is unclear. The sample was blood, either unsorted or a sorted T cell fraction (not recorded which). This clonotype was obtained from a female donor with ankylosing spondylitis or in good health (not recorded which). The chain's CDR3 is CASSSGSGGYEQYF. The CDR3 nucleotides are TGTGCCAGCAGCTCCGGGTCAGGCGGCTACGAGCAGTACTTC. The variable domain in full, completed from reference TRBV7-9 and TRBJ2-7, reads DTGVSQNPRHKITKRGQNVTFRCDPISEHNRLYWYRQTLGQGPEFLTYFQNEAQLEKSRLLSDRFSAERPKGSFSTLEIQRTEQGDSAMYLCASSSGSGGYEQYFGPGTRLTVT.